These 17 T cell receptor beta chains came from one sample sequenced in a study of tumor-infiltrating lymphocytes in primary liver carcinoma. Total RNA (roughly 540 ng) served as template for TCR beta cDNA synthesis primed by a constant-region primer. It was through three nested multiplex PCR rounds of slightly modified ARM-PCR that TCR beta libraries arose. TRBV1-TRBV30 forward primers paired with a C-beta reverse primer were used in the first two PCR rounds, which ran about 11 cycles each. TCRdb re-called the multiplex PCR reads with MiXCR, one entry per CDR3 protein. Among about 44,000 distinct CDR3 sequences, 60% to 80% were seen once, and the ten largest hold around 40%. Without any cell sorting, roughly 20-33 mg of bulk tissue yielded co-extracted RNA and DNA. Sequenced material: tumor-adjacent normal liver tissue. These receptors all stem from a woman aged 25 to 39 with primary liver carcinoma and hepatitis B virus infection.

The rearrangement uses TRBV6-5 and TRBJ1-1, with D possibly matching TRBD1 (6 bases). The CDR3 totals 13 residues. Germline CDR1 and CDR2: MNHEY and SVGAGI. CDR3 sequence: CTSNHQGSTEAFF. In DNA form, the CDR3 reads TGTACTAGCAATCACCAGGGGTCAACTGAAGCTTTCTTT.

For this clonotype: At one of its ends the junction is not consistent with the germline gene, which may arise from a read error. For the CDR3, the DNA is TGTGCCAGCAGACCCTTAGACAGGGAGCGGAACACTAAAGCTTTCTTT. It specifies CASRPLDRERNTKAFF. This chain uses TRBV12-3 or TRBV12-4 with TRBJ1-1; 7 bases align to TRBD1. This CDR3 is 16 amino acids long.

This clonotype is labeled as medium-sized. V is TRBV30 and J is TRBJ2-2; D not resolved. The V end lost 0 bases, the J end lost 6 bases, and 5 bases lay between the germline ends. The germline V gene has CDR1 GTSNPN and CDR2 SVGIG (reference sequence). The CDR3 runs 12 residues. CDR3: CAWSVLPGELFF. The DNA of the CDR3 is TGTGCCTGGAGTGTACTTCCCGGGGAGCTGTTTTTT.

Comments on this clonotype: The conserved closing phenylalanine or tryptophan is absent in this CDR3, likely reflecting a read error. The DNA is omitted, as the CDR3 cannot be located on it reliably, and the CDR3 follows TCRdb's listing. The chain links TRBV11-2 to TRBJ2-7; the D call in the table, TRBD1, was not verified against the DNA. Germline V gene sequence: CDR1 SGHAT, CDR2 FQNNGV. The CDR3 extends over 17 residues, inclusive of both ends. Here the CDR3 reads CASSITGRGSWTYEKYL.

With respect to this clonotype: Likely a read error: the CDR3 ends without its conserved phenylalanine or tryptophan. It is unclear where the CDR3 begins or ends on the DNA, so no DNA is shown, and the CDR3 is as TCRdb lists it. V usage is TRBV4-2 and J usage is TRBJ1-6; the tabulated D call, TRBD1, remains unverified against the DNA. Germline V CDR1 and CDR2: LGHNA, YNFKEQ. From its first to its last residue, the CDR3 has 16 amino acids. CDR3 loop: CASSHGQQTLGSPLRY.

As concerns this clonotype: The conserved closing phenylalanine or tryptophan is absent in this CDR3, likely reflecting a read error. The V call is TRBV6-2 or TRBV6-3, the J call TRBJ2-2; D is ambiguous. Germline loops: CDR1 MNHEY, CDR2 SVGEGT. The CDR3 loop spans 14 amino acids. The CDR3 reads CASSLNGNTGELFI. The CDR3 DNA reads as TGTGCGAGCAGCCTTAACGGAAACACCGGGGAGCTGTTTATT.

This clonotype came up once. The junction does not match germline at one end; this may be a read error. CDR3 DNA: TGTGCCAGCGGCTTAAATCTAGCGGGAGGGATGCAGTTCTTC. This gives the protein CASGLNLAGGMQFF. The gene calls are TRBV7-9 and TRBJ2-1; TRBD2 agrees at 12 bases. The CDR3 runs to 14 residues. Germline assignment: CDR1 SEHNR and CDR2 FQNEAQ (reference sequence).

At least ten counts were recorded for this clonotype. This rearrangement joins TRBV28 to TRBJ2-1; the match to TRBD2 covers 12 bases. Germline loops: CDR1 MDHEN, CDR2 SYDVKM. V gave up 3 bases and J gave up 7 bases; unmatched junction bases: 1. The CDR3 consists of 14 residues. CDR3 DNA sequence: TGTGCCAGCAGTTTCGGGACTAGCGGGAATGAGCAGTTCTTC. It translates to CASSFGTSGNEQFF.

This clonotype was observed once. This could be a read error, since a much larger clone is one nucleotide away. This chain joins TRBV7-9 and TRBJ2-2; no reliable D call. This CDR3 spans 15 amino acids. CDR1 is SEHNR and CDR2 is FQNEAQ in the germline V gene (reference sequence). V lost 2 bases and J lost 1, with 8 bases in between. The CDR3 sequence: CASSLRHVNTGELFF. The CDR3 region has the DNA TGTGCCAGCAGCTTAAGACACGTGAACACCGGGGAGCTGTTTTTT.

V is TRBV12-3 or TRBV12-4 and J is TRBJ2-1; D is ambiguous. The CDR3 consists of 12 residues. Trimming removed 3 bases at V and 6 bases at J, with 6 bases between. The CDR3 DNA reads TGTGCCAGCAGTTTGCTATGCAATGAGCAGTTCTTC. Translating gives CASSLLCNEQFF.

A note on this clonotype: Without the conserved terminal phenylalanine or tryptophan, this CDR3 likely stems from a read error. The CDR3 protein is CARRLAGTLYEQYI. CDR3 sequence (DNA): TGCGCCAGGAGGTTAGCGGGGACCCTCTACGAGCAGTACATC. V is TRBV5-1 and J is TRBJ2-7, with 8 bases fitting TRBD2. CDR1 is SGHRS and CDR2 is YFSETQ in the germline V gene. V trimming: 8 bases; J trimming: 3 bases; junction bases outside the gene matches: 10. The CDR3 is made up of 14 amino acids.

Comments on this clonotype: The junction departs from the called germline gene at one end, perhaps through a read error. The rearrangement links TRBV5-4 to TRBJ2-7, with unresolved D. The germline V gene has CDR1 SGHNT and CDR2 YYREEE (reference sequence). This CDR3 is 14 amino acids long. This CDR3 is CASSPYQGMYEQCF. CDR3 sequence (DNA): TGTGCAAGCAGCCCATACCAAGGGATGTACGAGCAGTGCTTC.

Notes on this clonotype: A read error may produce the germline difference seen at one junction end. The gene calls are TRBV11-2 and TRBJ2-2; D is possibly TRBD2 (5 bases). CDR3 length equals 16 residues. CDR1 is SGHAT, CDR2 FQNNGV, per germline. CDR3 sequence (DNA): TGTACCAGCAGCCCCGATCCTCAATTGAACACCGGGGAGATGTTTTTT. Amino acid sequence: CTSSPDPQLNTGEMFF.

Details on this clonotype: Without the conserved terminal phenylalanine or tryptophan, this CDR3 likely stems from a read error. The chain carries TRBV6-6 and TRBJ2-1; TRBD2 matches 7 bases. The CDR3 contains 16 residues. V gave up 10 bases and J gave up 7 bases; unmatched junction bases: 19. CDR1 is MNHNY, CDR2 SVGAGI, per germline (reference sequence). This chain's CDR3 is CATTVGSAYGGNEQFL. The CDR3 DNA follows: TGTGCCACTACGGTGGGGAGCGCCTACGGGGGGAATGAGCAGTTCTTA.

This chain uses TRBV6-1 with TRBJ2-1; 7 bases align to TRBD2. V trimming: 7 bases; J trimming: 8 bases; junction bases outside the gene matches: 17. The CDR3 loop spans 16 amino acids. Germline lookup yields CDR1 MNHNS and CDR2 SASEGT. The DNA of the CDR3 is TGTGCCAGCAATGACCCAGCTGGAGGGGAGGGACATGAGCAGTTCTTC. Translating gives CASNDPAGGEGHEQFF.

The V and J genes are TRBV11-3 and TRBJ2-2; 7 bases map to TRBD2. V was clipped by 1 base and J by 9 bases; unmatched bases: 11. CDR3 length equals 16 residues. Germline V gene lookup returns CDR1 SGHNT and CDR2 YENEEA. The CDR3 nucleotides read TGTGCCAGCAGCTTAGTAGCGGGCGTTAACGCCCGGGAGCTGTTTTTT. Translated, it gives CASSLVAGVNARELFF.

The V gene is TRBV20-1, the J gene TRBJ1-5; unclear D gene. Germline V lookup: CDR1 DFQATT, CDR2 SNEGSKA (reference sequence). This CDR3 has 12 amino acids. V was pared by 6 bases and J by 7 bases, with 13 bases between. In DNA, the CDR3 is TGCAGTGCGAGGGCAGGTAACCAGCCCCAGCATTTT. It is translated as CSARAGNQPQHF.